This is a list of T cell receptor beta chains from one sample in a study of tumor-infiltrating lymphocytes in localized non-small cell lung cancer. Sequenced by immunoSEQ multiplex PCR; TCRdb stores in-frame clones only, minus some. The sample holds nearly 9,500 clones, approximately 84% seen once. Sequenced sample: uninvolved lung tissue not adjacent to the tumor. These TCRs come from a human donor with non-small cell lung cancer. CDR3s leave out the opening cysteine and the closing phenylalanine or tryptophan. Fields, in order: V gene, J gene, CDR3 protein.

TRBV28,TRBJ1-1,ASSRGMRAF
TRBV4-1,TRBJ2-3,ASSGRVAGKNTDTQY
TRBV7-3,TRBJ2-5,ASSLNGGTLGETQY
TRBV5-1,TRBJ1-2,ASSYLPFFWREHYGYT
TRBV28,TRBJ1-5,ASRPWTGRSSNQPQH
TRBV15,TRBJ2-3,ATSSLDAAQY
TRBV27,TRBJ2-6,ASSLWVGAVSGANVLT
TRBV7-7,TRBJ2-2,ASSLDPNTGELF
TRBV1,TRBJ2-3,TSSQEHSGGLGGTDTQY
TRBV5-1,TRBJ2-1,ASSLRSTSVNEQF
TRBV7-2,TRBJ2-7,ASSLVEARGSYEQY
TRBV7-2,TRBJ2-7,ASSLGRQGALEQY
TRBV7-3,TRBJ2-3,ASSLIVGGGAEGTDTQY
TRBV5-1,TRBJ2-7,ASSPYETGLYEQY
TRBV11-1,TRBJ1-2,ASRPGTAVDGYT
TRBV5-1,TRBJ2-3,ASSFRTSGFGDTQY
TRBV5-1,TRBJ1-5,ASSLVGIVHSNQPQH
TRBV19,TRBJ2-2,ASIRSGRAQVGELF
TRBV27,TRBJ1-3,ASSPSGGNTIY
TRBV7-2,TRBJ2-7,ASSLDRGRYEQY
TRBV7-3,TRBJ2-5,ASSLSGETQY
TRBV5-4,TRBJ2-5,ASSLASGETQY
TRBV28,TRBJ2-7,ASRKTGGYEQY
TRBV7-8,TRBJ1-2,ASSKDPNYGYT
TRBV4-3,TRBJ2-2,ASSQDGAGSMGGELF
TRBV28,TRBJ2-5,ASSLGGDEETQY
TRBV7-2,TRBJ1-5,ASSQTAGAAQPQH
TRBV5-6,TRBJ1-2,ASSRDRGGNGYT
TRBV10-1,TRBJ2-3,ASSGVGSTDTQY
TRBV7-3,TRBJ2-3,ASSFVGTPTQY
TRBV7-2,TRBJ1-5,ASSLAAGEEQPQH
TRBV6-1,TRBJ1-1,ASSEFGQGKFDEAF
TRBV27,TRBJ1-2,ASWGGWGYT
TRBV4-1,TRBJ2-3,ASSTKIFISTDTQY
TRBV27,TRBJ2-5,ASSGGGALRETQY
TRBV5-6,TRBJ2-5,ASSWGGQTQY
TRBV7-3,TRBJ2-3,ASSLTPSGWGGTQY
TRBV5-6,TRBJ1-6,ASSLMADSPLH
TRBV29-1,TRBJ2-2,SGERGAGDTGELF
TRBV7-9,TRBJ1-3,ASSPKEKNGNTIY
TRBV10-3,TRBJ1-2,AISKGNNYGYT
TRBV18,TRBJ2-5,ASSPPHGQETQY
TRBV16,TRBJ1-5,ASSQSGQANQPQH
TRBV28,TRBJ1-1,ATWDRGSSEAF
TRBV2,TRBJ1-3,ASSAVNSGNTIY
TRBV27,TRBJ2-3,ASSSRDSKRTDTQY
TRBV15,TRBJ2-7,ATRPRGGGGRQYEQY
TRBV4-1,TRBJ2-6,ASSQGTGANVLT
TRBV11-1,TRBJ1-1,ASSFSGTEAF
TRBV6-1,TRBJ2-7,ASNRDRGRYEQY
TRBV5-1,TRBJ1-1,ASSLKGIGTAPMNTEAF
TRBV7-8,TRBJ2-3,ASSWDPKDTQY
TRBV9,TRBJ1-5,ASSVREPDSNQPQH
TRBV30,TRBJ2-5,AWSGQETQY